A selection of T cell receptor beta chains follows, all from one sample in a study of TIL therapy for anti-PD-1-resistant metastatic lung cancer. Method: immunoSEQ multiplex PCR; TCRdb's copy keeps in-frame clones and lacks some. The sample contains tens of thousands of clones, under 75% of which appear only once. The material was blood, obtained at baseline. These receptor sequences come from a person aged 25 to 80 with non-small cell lung cancer. The conserved cysteine and the conserved F or W are not part of the CDR3 here.

CDR3aa: ASSRERMSSYEQY
j_gene: TRBJ2-7
v_gene: TRBV4-2

CDR3aa: ASSFSGGGSYNEQF
j_gene: TRBJ2-1
v_gene: TRBV7-2

CDR3aa: SALGQGYEQY
j_gene: TRBJ2-7
v_gene: TRBV29-1

CDR3aa: ASSEFRYSNEQF
j_gene: TRBJ2-1
v_gene: TRBV10-2

CDR3aa: ASSPEGGSGYT
j_gene: TRBJ1-2
v_gene: TRBV5-1

CDR3aa: ASTEQGYEQY
j_gene: TRBJ2-7
v_gene: TRBV6-1

CDR3aa: ASRWGERETQY
j_gene: TRBJ2-5
v_gene: TRBV2

CDR3aa: ASSLGLAGETQY
j_gene: TRBJ2-5
v_gene: TRBV5-1

CDR3aa: ASSSQTSGTGELF
j_gene: TRBJ2-2
v_gene: TRBV6-1

CDR3aa: ASSEQEEYTEAF
j_gene: TRBJ1-1
v_gene: TRBV2

CDR3aa: AAGVQETQY
j_gene: TRBJ2-5
v_gene: TRBV27

CDR3aa: ASSSDSQEQY
j_gene: TRBJ2-7
v_gene: TRBV7-9

CDR3aa: ASSPYSQSFSSYNEQF
j_gene: TRBJ2-1
v_gene: TRBV2

CDR3aa: ASSQPPGRTRNEQF
j_gene: TRBJ2-1
v_gene: TRBV14

CDR3aa: ATSRDWGPGSYGYT
j_gene: TRBJ1-2
v_gene: TRBV15

CDR3aa: ASSRQLAGGDTQY
j_gene: TRBJ2-3
v_gene: TRBV13

CDR3aa: ASSERTVQETQY
j_gene: TRBJ2-5
v_gene: TRBV2